The sequence of this TCR beta chain was determined in a study of T-cell reconstitution after alpha-beta-depleted transplantation in children. Germline CDR1 SGDLS, CDR2 YYNGEE. There are 13 residues in the CDR3. Trimming left V 1 base short and J 13 bases short, with 16 bases between. Unique molecular identifiers tagged the TCRbeta library. Each CDR3 protein gets one entry after TCRdb re-called the PCR reads with MiXCR. In the table there are over 550,000 distinct CDR3 sequences, about 10% of which are singletons. This clonotype came up a few times. V usage is TRBV9 and J usage is TRBJ2-3; maybe TRBD1 (7 bases). This clonotype was sampled from a human donor who donated a stem cell graft to a child with acute myeloid leukemia. The sample consisted of PBMCs from the stem cell graft donor, taken from the stem cell graft. CDR3 region: CASSVRGDREEYF. CDR3 DNA sequence: TGTGCCAGCAGCGTAAGGGGCGACAGGGAGGAGTATTTT.